Listed below are T cell receptor beta chains from one sample, sequenced in a study of T-cell memory formation after mild COVID-19. TCRdb reanalysed the 5' RACE reads using MiXCR and keeps one entry per CDR3 protein. The table records approximately 350,000 distinct CDR3 sequences, under 15% of them present only once. The sample taken for sequencing was PBMCs or a T cell subset sorted from them (not recorded which). These receptors originate from a man aged 18 to 29 who had mild COVID-19 (a few samples of this study predate the infection). Cell type and time point are not known. Each CDR3 is given with its conserved first and last residue. A D gene is named only where the DNA matches it firmly. The size entry is marked missing in some rows and otherwise reads once, few, many or a size class.

CDR3nt: TGTGCCAGCAGCTTGGGACAGGGCCTCAATGAGCAGTTCTTC; CDR3aa: CASSLGQGLNEQFF; len: 14; d_gene: TRBD1; abundance: .; v_gene: TRBV7-9; j_gene: TRBJ2-1
CDR3nt: TGTGCCAGCAGCGCAACTAATGAAAAACTGTTTTTT; CDR3aa: CASSATNEKLFF; len: 12; d_gene: .; abundance: .; v_gene: TRBV9; j_gene: TRBJ1-4
CDR3nt: TGTGCCAGCAGTTTATCCTCTTTCTATGGCGATGAGCAGTTCTTC; CDR3aa: CASSLSSFYGDEQFF; len: 15; d_gene: .; abundance: .; v_gene: TRBV27; j_gene: TRBJ2-1
CDR3nt: TGTGCCAGCAGTTACGAACCGAGCCAAGAGACCCAGTACTTC; CDR3aa: CASSYEPSQETQYF; len: 14; d_gene: .; abundance: many; v_gene: TRBV6-5; j_gene: TRBJ2-5
CDR3nt: TGTGCCAGCAGATCGACTAGCGGGACCTACGAGCAGTACTTC; CDR3aa: CASRSTSGTYEQYF; len: 14; d_gene: TRBD2; abundance: few; v_gene: TRBV27; j_gene: TRBJ2-7
CDR3nt: TGTGCCAGCACCCAAGCCCAGGGGCCTAACTATGGCTACACCTTC; CDR3aa: CASTQAQGPNYGYTF; len: 15; d_gene: .; abundance: few; v_gene: TRBV5-6; j_gene: TRBJ1-2
CDR3nt: TGCGCCAGCAGCTTGTCAAAGTGGGCAGCCCACTCTGGGGCCAACGTCCTGACTTTC; CDR3aa: CASSLSKWAAHSGANVLTF; len: 19; d_gene: .; abundance: few; v_gene: TRBV5-1; j_gene: TRBJ2-6
CDR3nt: TGTGCCACCAGCAGAGATCGCGGGAACACTGAAGCTTTCTTT; CDR3aa: CATSRDRGNTEAFF; len: 14; d_gene: .; abundance: .; v_gene: TRBV15; j_gene: TRBJ1-1
CDR3nt: TGTGCCAGCAGCCTGGGGACCTACACTGAAGCTTTCTTT; CDR3aa: CASSLGTYTEAFF; len: 13; d_gene: .; abundance: .; v_gene: TRBV7-9; j_gene: TRBJ1-1
CDR3nt: TGTGCCAGCAGCACCCCAGGGTGGCGGTCAGATACGCAGTATTTT; CDR3aa: CASSTPGWRSDTQYF; len: 15; d_gene: .; abundance: many; v_gene: TRBV5-4; j_gene: TRBJ2-3
CDR3nt: TGCGCCAGCAGCTTGCCCAGAGGGGCTGGGACCCAGTACTTC; CDR3aa: CASSLPRGAGTQYF; len: 14; d_gene: .; abundance: .; v_gene: TRBV5-1; j_gene: TRBJ2-5
CDR3nt: TGCGCCAGCAGCTTGGGACCTGGACAGGGCTACGAGCAGTACTTC; CDR3aa: CASSLGPGQGYEQYF; len: 15; d_gene: TRBD1; abundance: many; v_gene: TRBV5-1; j_gene: TRBJ2-7
CDR3nt: TGTGCCAGCCCCCCTAGCGGGGGGGCGCAATCAGAGACCCAGTACTTC; CDR3aa: CASPPSGGAQSETQYF; len: 16; d_gene: TRBD2; abundance: many; v_gene: TRBV6-5; j_gene: TRBJ2-5
CDR3nt: TGTGCCAGCAGCTGGGGGAATAGGACCTACGAGCAGTACTTC; CDR3aa: CASSWGNRTYEQYF; len: 14; d_gene: .; abundance: .; v_gene: TRBV7-6; j_gene: TRBJ2-7
CDR3nt: TGCAGCGTTGTAACGACCGGGGAGCTGTTTTTT; CDR3aa: CSVVTTGELFF; len: 11; d_gene: .; abundance: few; v_gene: TRBV29-1; j_gene: TRBJ2-2
CDR3nt: TGCGCCAGCAGCTTGGCAGGTAGCGGGGTTATCAATGAGCAGTTCTTC; CDR3aa: CASSLAGSGVINEQFF; len: 16; d_gene: TRBD2; abundance: many; v_gene: TRBV5-1; j_gene: TRBJ2-1
CDR3nt: TGCGCCAGCAGCCCCGGGGACACAAAAGGGACCCAGTACTTC; CDR3aa: CASSPGDTKGTQYF; len: 14; d_gene: .; abundance: few; v_gene: TRBV5-1; j_gene: TRBJ2-5
CDR3nt: TGTGCCAGCAGCCAACGGGCCTTATCCTACGAGCAGTACTTC; CDR3aa: CASSQRALSYEQYF; len: 14; d_gene: .; abundance: few; v_gene: TRBV4-2; j_gene: TRBJ2-7
CDR3nt: TGTGCCAGCAGCTTCTGGCAGGGCGGCAATCAGCCCCAGCATTTT; CDR3aa: CASSFWQGGNQPQHF; len: 15; d_gene: .; abundance: few; v_gene: TRBV7-2; j_gene: TRBJ1-5
CDR3nt: TGTGCCAGCAGCCCGCTTTTGAGGCGGGGGGCGTACAATGAGCAGTTCTTC; CDR3aa: CASSPLLRRGAYNEQFF; len: 17; d_gene: TRBD2; abundance: few; v_gene: TRBV7-3; j_gene: TRBJ2-1
CDR3nt: TGTGCCAGCAGCCAAGAATATGACGTCCTGTACGAGCAGTACTTC; CDR3aa: CASSQEYDVLYEQYF; len: 15; d_gene: .; abundance: .; v_gene: TRBV3-1; j_gene: TRBJ2-7
CDR3nt: TGTGCCAGCAGCCGAGACAGGGGCATAACTGAAGCTTTCTTT; CDR3aa: CASSRDRGITEAFF; len: 14; d_gene: TRBD1; abundance: many; v_gene: TRBV3-1; j_gene: TRBJ1-1
CDR3nt: TGCGCCAGCAGCCAAGATCAGGGGGCGGGAAACACCATATATTTT; CDR3aa: CASSQDQGAGNTIYF; len: 15; d_gene: TRBD1; abundance: few; v_gene: TRBV4-1; j_gene: TRBJ1-3
CDR3nt: TGCGCCAGCAGCCGACCCACTAGCGGGCCCGGGTACGAGCAGTACTTC; CDR3aa: CASSRPTSGPGYEQYF; len: 16; d_gene: TRBD2; abundance: .; v_gene: TRBV4-1; j_gene: TRBJ2-7
CDR3nt: TGTGCCAGCAGTTTAGGCAGCGGGGACCAAGAGACCCAGTACTTC; CDR3aa: CASSLGSGDQETQYF; len: 15; d_gene: TRBD2; abundance: few; v_gene: TRBV28; j_gene: TRBJ2-5
CDR3nt: TGCGCCAGCAGCCCCCTGGGAGGGGGGAACATTCAGTACTTC; CDR3aa: CASSPLGGGNIQYF; len: 14; d_gene: .; abundance: .; v_gene: TRBV5-1; j_gene: TRBJ2-4
CDR3nt: TGTGCCAGCAGCATGGGGGGGACCTTGAACACTGAAGCTTTCTTT; CDR3aa: CASSMGGTLNTEAFF; len: 15; d_gene: .; abundance: .; v_gene: TRBV28; j_gene: TRBJ1-1
CDR3nt: TGTGCCTGGGGAGGGGGCGAAGCTTTCTTT; CDR3aa: CAWGGGEAFF; len: 10; d_gene: TRBD1; abundance: few; v_gene: TRBV30; j_gene: TRBJ1-1
CDR3nt: TGCGCCAGCAGAAGACTCCTTCGCGGGCCCCAGCATTTT; CDR3aa: CASRRLLRGPQHF; len: 13; d_gene: .; abundance: few; v_gene: TRBV5-1; j_gene: TRBJ1-5
CDR3nt: TGCAGTGCTAGGGCCCGTAGCGGGGGATCCTACAATGAGCAGTTCTTC; CDR3aa: CSARARSGGSYNEQFF; len: 16; d_gene: TRBD2; abundance: few; v_gene: TRBV20-1; j_gene: TRBJ2-1
CDR3nt: TGTGCCAGCAGCACCCCGGGACAATCTTTGTTCTTC; CDR3aa: CASSTPGQSLFF; len: 12; d_gene: .; abundance: few; v_gene: TRBV9; j_gene: TRBJ2-1
CDR3nt: TGTGCCAGCAGGACAGGACAAAACACTGAAGCTTTCTTT; CDR3aa: CASRTGQNTEAFF; len: 13; d_gene: .; abundance: .; v_gene: TRBV6-5; j_gene: TRBJ1-1
CDR3nt: TGTGCCAGCAGTCATATCCAAAACACAGATACGCAGTATTTT; CDR3aa: CASSHIQNTDTQYF; len: 14; d_gene: .; abundance: few; v_gene: TRBV6-2/TRBV6-3; j_gene: TRBJ2-3
CDR3nt: TGTGCCAGCAGCTTCCCACTCAGTTACGAGCAGTACTTC; CDR3aa: CASSFPLSYEQYF; len: 13; d_gene: .; abundance: .; v_gene: TRBV7-9; j_gene: TRBJ2-7
CDR3nt: TGCGCCAGCAGCGTCGGGACAGGGCGATCGGAGACCCAGTACTTC; CDR3aa: CASSVGTGRSETQYF; len: 15; d_gene: TRBD1; abundance: .; v_gene: TRBV5-1; j_gene: TRBJ2-5
CDR3nt: TGTGCCAGCGCCGGGGGAAAGCTTTCCTACGAGCAGTACTTC; CDR3aa: CASAGGKLSYEQYF; len: 14; d_gene: .; abundance: few; v_gene: TRBV6-5; j_gene: TRBJ2-7
CDR3nt: TGTGCCAGCAGCTTGGCCGGGGGGCACTATAATTCACCCCTCCACTTT; CDR3aa: CASSLAGGHYNSPLHF; len: 16; d_gene: .; abundance: .; v_gene: TRBV5-8; j_gene: TRBJ1-6
CDR3nt: TGTGCCAGCAGCTTAGACAGGGGGTCCTACGAGCAGTACTTC; CDR3aa: CASSLDRGSYEQYF; len: 14; d_gene: TRBD1; abundance: few; v_gene: TRBV7-2; j_gene: TRBJ2-7
CDR3nt: TGTGCCAGCAGCTTGGGTACAGAGGCTGGCTACACCTTC; CDR3aa: CASSLGTEAGYTF; len: 13; d_gene: .; abundance: .; v_gene: TRBV5-6; j_gene: TRBJ1-2
CDR3nt: TGTGCCAGCAGCTCTGACAGGGGAGCGAATGAAAAACTGTTTTTT; CDR3aa: CASSSDRGANEKLFF; len: 15; d_gene: TRBD1; abundance: .; v_gene: TRBV7-9; j_gene: TRBJ1-4
CDR3nt: TGCAGTGCTAGACCGGCGCGCACGTCCGGTGAAAAACTGTTTTTT; CDR3aa: CSARPARTSGEKLFF; len: 15; d_gene: .; abundance: .; v_gene: TRBV20-1; j_gene: TRBJ1-4
CDR3nt: TGTGCCAGCAGTTCTGGAGGGGGGGCCGGAGAGACCCAGTACTTC; CDR3aa: CASSSGGGAGETQYF; len: 15; d_gene: .; abundance: few; v_gene: TRBV12-3/TRBV12-4; j_gene: TRBJ2-5
CDR3nt: TGTGCCAGCAGTCTCGGGACTGACCTTACCGGGGAGCTGTTTTTT; CDR3aa: CASSLGTDLTGELFF; len: 15; d_gene: .; abundance: .; v_gene: TRBV6-5; j_gene: TRBJ2-2
CDR3nt: TGTGCCAGCAGTTTTGGACAGGGGTATGAGCAGTTCTTC; CDR3aa: CASSFGQGYEQFF; len: 13; d_gene: TRBD1; abundance: many; v_gene: TRBV12-3/TRBV12-4; j_gene: TRBJ2-1
CDR3nt: TGTGCCAGCAGCCCCCGTTCGGGTCCCACAGATACGCAGTATTTT; CDR3aa: CASSPRSGPTDTQYF; len: 15; d_gene: .; abundance: .; v_gene: TRBV7-3; j_gene: TRBJ2-3
CDR3nt: TGTGCCAGCAGCCCTTGGGTACGGGGGCACACAGATACGCAGTATTTT; CDR3aa: CASSPWVRGHTDTQYF; len: 16; d_gene: .; abundance: .; v_gene: TRBV3-1; j_gene: TRBJ2-3
CDR3nt: TGCGCCAGCAGCTTGATGGCCAGGAACCAAGAGACCCAGTACTTC; CDR3aa: CASSLMARNQETQYF; len: 15; d_gene: .; abundance: many; v_gene: TRBV5-1; j_gene: TRBJ2-5
CDR3nt: TGTGCCAGCAGCTTGGCCAGTAGCGGGGCCTACAATGAGCAGTTCTTC; CDR3aa: CASSLASSGAYNEQFF; len: 16; d_gene: TRBD2; abundance: few; v_gene: TRBV7-2; j_gene: TRBJ2-1
CDR3nt: TGTGCCAGCAGGCGGACAGATGGCTACACCTTC; CDR3aa: CASRRTDGYTF; len: 11; d_gene: .; abundance: .; v_gene: TRBV7-9; j_gene: TRBJ1-2
CDR3nt: TGTGCCAGCAGCCCGGCCTCCTACAATGAGCAGTTCTTC; CDR3aa: CASSPASYNEQFF; len: 13; d_gene: .; abundance: many; v_gene: TRBV7-2; j_gene: TRBJ2-1
CDR3nt: TGTGCCAGCAGCCGCCGGGACAGGGGAGAGACCCAGTACTTC; CDR3aa: CASSRRDRGETQYF; len: 14; d_gene: TRBD1; abundance: few; v_gene: TRBV4-2; j_gene: TRBJ2-5
CDR3nt: TGTGCCAGCAGCTTCCAGGGTCCCGATGGCTACACCTTC; CDR3aa: CASSFQGPDGYTF; len: 13; d_gene: .; abundance: .; v_gene: TRBV11-2; j_gene: TRBJ1-2
CDR3nt: TGTGCCAGCAGTTACTCTGAGACTAGACTGCGTGCCGGGGAGCTGTTTTTT; CDR3aa: CASSYSETRLRAGELFF; len: 17; d_gene: .; abundance: .; v_gene: TRBV6-2/TRBV6-3; j_gene: TRBJ2-2
CDR3nt: TGTGCCAGCAGTTCGGCAGCAACTAATGAAAAACTGTTTTTT; CDR3aa: CASSSAATNEKLFF; len: 14; d_gene: .; abundance: .; v_gene: TRBV6-5; j_gene: TRBJ1-4
CDR3nt: TGCGCCAGCAGCTCCCTGGGCGCAGATACGCAGTATTTT; CDR3aa: CASSSLGADTQYF; len: 13; d_gene: .; abundance: .; v_gene: TRBV5-1; j_gene: TRBJ2-3